A single sample is the source of the 12 T cell receptor beta chains below, sequenced in a study of T cell responses to AZD1222 COVID-19 vaccine. Method: immunoSEQ multiplex PCR; TCRdb's copy keeps in-frame clones and lacks some. Of about 25,000 clones listed, around 90% are singletons. Here the sequenced sample was peripheral blood, taken 28 days after the second AZD1222 dose. Receptor source: an adult who received the AZD1222 COVID-19 vaccine.

This chain links TRBV28 with TRBJ1-1; D possibly corresponds to TRBD1 (6 bases). CDR1 and CDR2 from the germline V gene are MDHEN and SYDVKM. The CDR3 runs 14 residues. V dropped 5 bases and J dropped 6 bases, with 16 bases sitting between them. The CDR3 region has the DNA TGTGCCAGCAGTCTGCCGGGGGGGCTCGCTGAAGCTTTCTTT. This sequence encodes CASSLPGGLAEAFF.

The chain is built from TRBV9 and TRBJ2-6; 9 nucleotides match TRBD2. CDR3 length equals 17 residues. CDR1 is SGDLS and CDR2 is YYNGEE in the germline V gene. Trimming at V came to 4 bases and at J to 0 bases, leaving 5 bases not matched to a gene. Here the CDR3 DNA reads TGTGCCAGCAGCTACGGGACTAGCCTCTCTGGGGCCAACGTCCTGACTTTC. Amino acid sequence: CASSYGTSLSGANVLTF.

The chain has TRBV5-1 and TRBJ2-1, with D perhaps being TRBD1 or TRBD2 (5 bases each). Trimming removed 6 bases at V and 6 bases at J, with 16 bases between. Per the germline V gene, CDR1 is SGHRS and CDR2 is YFSETQ. CDR3 size: 14 residues. CDR3 coding DNA: TGCGCCAGCAAAGGGACCGAAAGCCTCAATGAGCAGTTCTTC. Amino acids: CASKGTESLNEQFF.

The chain carries TRBV19 and TRBJ1-5; D remains unclear. V lost 3 bases and J 7 bases, leaving 13 bases between the germline ends. This CDR3 contains 14 residues. Germline V gene data show CDR1 as LNHDA and CDR2 as SQIVND (reference sequence). CDR3 sequence reads: CASSIEGSRQPQHF. The CDR3 DNA is TGTGCCAGTAGTATTGAGGGTTCACGACAGCCCCAGCATTTT.

The rearrangement uses TRBV21-1 and TRBJ1-5. TRBV21-1 is classified as a pseudogene. The CDR3 is 17 residues long. The CDR3 region is CASSKSSGSWSNQPQHF. The CDR3 DNA is TGTGCCAGCAGCAAGTCTTCCGGCAGTTGGAGCAATCAGCCCCAGCATTTT.

The rearrangement uses TRBV27 and TRBJ1-2, with 9 bases that match TRBD1. CDR1 and CDR2 (germline): MNHEY, SMNVEV (reference sequence). The CDR3 totals 15 residues. Trimming at V came to 5 bases and at J to 7 bases, leaving 11 bases not matched to a gene. CDR3 DNA sequence: TGTGCCAGCAGTGATCCGGGACAGGGAAGACCTGGCTACACCTTC. This codes for CASSDPGQGRPGYTF.

The rearrangement uses TRBV20-1 and TRBJ2-7; possibly TRBD2 for D (6 bases). V lost 7 bases to trimming and J lost 6 bases, with 13 bases between them. There are 11 residues in the CDR3. Germline lookup yields CDR1 DFQATT and CDR2 SNEGSKA (reference sequence). CDR3 residues: CSVGGVIEQYF. CDR3 DNA sequence: TGCAGTGTGGGGGGTGTAATCGAGCAGTACTTC.

This clone has only a few counts. V gene TRBV10-3 combines with J gene TRBJ2-1; TRBD2 agrees at 7 bases. V lost 4 bases, J lost 5 bases, and 11 bases stayed unmatched. Germline CDR1 reads ENHRY; CDR2 reads SYGVKD. CDR3 length: 16 residues. The CDR3 loop is CAISVGLGEGNNEQFF. The CDR3 coding sequence is TGTGCCATCAGTGTGGGGTTGGGGGAGGGAAACAATGAGCAGTTCTTC.

V and J are TRBV19 and TRBJ2-1; D unresolved. Germline values: CDR1 LNHDA, CDR2 SQIVND (reference sequence). The CDR3 runs 12 residues. Trimming cost V 5 bases and J 4 bases, with 6 bases left between them. CDR3 DNA sequence: TGTGCCAGTAGTCCGAATTACAATGAGCAGTTCTTC. The encoded protein is CASSPNYNEQFF.

This rearrangement joins TRBV11-2 to TRBJ1-1, with TRBD1 matching 10 bases. This CDR3 has 13 residues. V was pared by 2 bases and J by 9 bases, with 3 bases of the junction left unmatched. Germline CDR1 and CDR2: SGHAT and FQNNGV. The CDR3 nucleotides are TGTGCCAGCAGCTTAATGGGACAGGGGCAAGCTTTCTTT. This sequence encodes CASSLMGQGQAFF.

The chain employs TRBV6-2 or TRBV6-3 and TRBJ2-1, with TRBD1 matching over 9 bases. Germline lookup yields CDR1 MNHEY and CDR2 SVGEGT. V was pared by 2 bases and J by 6 bases, with 8 bases of the junction left unmatched. The CDR3 covers 16 residues. The CDR3 DNA follows: TGTGCCAGCAGTTACAGTGGGACAGGGCTTGCCAATGAGCAGTTCTTC. As protein: CASSYSGTGLANEQFF.

The chain employs TRBV4-3 and TRBJ2-7; D uncertain. With 0 bases removed from V and 2 bases from J, the gap between germline ends came to 11 bases. The CDR3 totals 15 residues. Germline V gives CDR1 LGHNA, CDR2 YSLEER. CDR3 amino acids: CASSQDLAATYEQYF. The CDR3 nucleotides read TGCGCCAGCAGCCAAGATCTTGCTGCCACCTACGAGCAGTACTTC.